A single sample gave rise to the 21 T cell receptor beta chains below, sequenced in a study of cytomegalovirus exposure and HLA in healthy donors. With 60 Vbeta and 13 Jbeta primers, the PCR was carried out. The method was immunoSEQ multiplex PCR; TCRdb's version includes in-frame clones alone and lacks a portion of them. The table shows 200,000 to 250,000 clones, with about four fifths occurring only once. Sample: PBMCs. Receptor source: a woman aged 35 to 49 in good health and CMV-seropositive.

V and J are TRBV11-2 and TRBJ2-5; D remains ambiguous. Germline lookup yields CDR1 SGHAT and CDR2 FQNNGV. The CDR3 is 11 residues long. The V end lost 4 bases, the J end lost 3 bases, and 3 bases lay between the germline ends. This chain's CDR3 is CASSSEETQYF. CDR3 DNA sequence: TGTGCCAGCAGCTCCGAAGAGACCCAGTACTTC. Complete variable domain (other parts from reference TRBV11-2 and TRBJ2-5): EAGVAQSPRYKIIEKRQSVAFWCNPISGHATLYWYQQILGQGPKLLIQFQNNGVVDDSQLPKDRFSAERLKGVDSTLKIQPAKLEDSAVYLCASSSEETQYFGPGTRLLVL.

V and J are TRBV28 and TRBJ1-4; the match to TRBD1 covers 9 bases. The ends lost 4 bases at V and 0 bases at J; junction bases unmatched: 6. This CDR3 spans 17 amino acids. From germline, CDR1 is MDHEN and CDR2 SYDVKM. The CDR3 sequence: CASSSPGQGATNEKLFF. The CDR3 DNA sequence: TGTGCCAGCAGTTCCCCGGGACAGGGAGCAACTAATGAAAAACTGTTTTTT. Variable domain in full (rest from reference TRBV28 and TRBJ1-4): DVKVTQSSRYLVKRTGEKVFLECVQDMDHENMFWYRQDPGLGLRLIYFSYDVKMKEKGDIPEGYSVSREKKERFSLILESASTNQTSMYLCASSSPGQGATNEKLFFGSGTQLSVL.

V and J are TRBV29-1 and TRBJ2-2; no reliable D call. Germline CDR1 is SQVTM and CDR2 is ANQGSEA. The CDR3 consists of 14 residues. V lost 3 bases and J lost 2, with 10 bases in between. This CDR3 reads CSVESFFNTGELFF. As DNA, the CDR3 is TGCAGCGTTGAGAGCTTCTTTAACACCGGGGAGCTGTTTTTT.

The table lists this clone with a few counts. V is TRBV14 and J is TRBJ1-6; unclear D gene. This CDR3 has 15 amino acids. Germline CDR1 SGHDN, CDR2 FVKESK. Trimming shortened V by 4 bases and J by 5 bases, and 12 bases separated the two germline ends. The CDR3 bases are TGTGCCAGCAGCCCACCCGGGGTCCATAATTCACCCCTCCACTTT. Encoded protein: CASSPPGVHNSPLHF.

About this clone: Germline is not matched at one junction end, which may reflect a read error. V gene TRBV2 combines with J gene TRBJ1-5; the match to TRBD1 covers 7 bases. The CDR3 has 15 amino acids. Germline V gene lookup returns CDR1 SNHLY and CDR2 FYNNEI. CDR3 region: CASREATGISQPQHF. CDR3 DNA sequence: TGTGCCAGCAGAGAAGCGACAGGGATCAGTCAGCCCCAGCATTTT.

The chain links TRBV4-3 to TRBJ1-1, with 9 bases that match TRBD1. The germline CDR1 and CDR2 sequences are LGHNA and YSLEER. This CDR3 spans 17 amino acids. V lost 0 bases and J lost 5; bases outside the gene matches: 10. The CDR3 reads CASSQDRPTGGETEAFF. As DNA, the CDR3 is TGCGCCAGCAGCCAAGATAGGCCCACAGGGGGCGAAACTGAAGCTTTCTTT.

The chain couples TRBV2 to TRBJ1-2; D is perhaps TRBD1 (6 bases). Germline-derived CDR1 and CDR2 are SNHLY and FYNNEI. V was shortened by 2 bases and J by 2 bases, with 9 bases between the two germline ends. CDR3 length equals 14 residues. CDR3 residues: CASSESRGNYGYTF. In DNA, the CDR3 is TGTGCCAGCAGTGAAAGCAGGGGAAACTATGGCTACACCTTC.

The chain recombines TRBV7-2 with TRBJ2-1; the D gene is possibly TRBD2 (6 bases). From germline, CDR1 is SGHTA and CDR2 FQGNSA. The ends were cut back, 0 bases at V and 4 bases at J, with 10 bases in the middle. This CDR3 region has 15 residues. The CDR3 DNA is TGTGCCAGCAGCTTAGCGCCTAGCGAGTACAATGAGCAGTTCTTC. This encodes CASSLAPSEYNEQFF.

V and J are TRBV23-1 and TRBJ2-7; D gene unclear. TRBV23-1 is an ORF for which the function is uncertain. V lost 4 bases, J lost 4 bases, and 11 bases lay in between. The CDR3 totals 13 residues. The CDR3: CASSPPGAYEQYF. DNA for the CDR3: TGCGCCAGCAGTCCCCCCGGAGCATACGAGCAGTACTTC.

The chain combines TRBV7-9 with TRBJ1-2, with D hard to call. The CDR3 extends over 17 amino acids. The V gene lost 5 bases and the J gene lost 3 bases, with 22 bases spanning the gap. Germline CDR1 SEHNR, CDR2 FQNEAQ (reference sequence). The CDR3 sequence is CASSPTSGPLADYGYTF. CDR3 nucleotide sequence: TGTGCCAGCAGCCCGACAAGTGGACCATTAGCGGACTATGGCTACACCTTC.

J is TRBJ1-3 and V is TRBV2; 8 nucleotides match TRBD1. CDR1 is SNHLY and CDR2 is FYNNEI in the germline V gene. Trimming took 11 bases from V and 3 from J; bases not matched to a gene: 9. The CDR3 runs 14 residues. Written as DNA, the CDR3 is TGTGCCTCCCGACAGGGGCAAAGTGGAAACACCATATATTTT. This sequence encodes CASRQGQSGNTIYF.

The chain recombines TRBV10-3 with TRBJ2-1, with TRBD1 matching over 7 bases. The CDR3 consists of 15 residues. Germline lookup yields CDR1 ENHRY and CDR2 SYGVKD. Losses at the gene ends were 0 bases for V and 3 bases for J; bases not matched to a gene: 2. The CDR3 reads CAISESNRGYNEQFF. CDR3 nucleotides: TGTGCCATCAGTGAGTCGAACAGGGGCTACAATGAGCAGTTCTTC.

This rearrangement joins TRBV6-6 to TRBJ1-2; the match to TRBD1 covers 10 bases. The CDR3 is 14 residues long. V trimming: 8 bases; J trimming: 7 bases; junction bases outside the gene matches: 10. From germline, CDR1 is MNHNY and CDR2 SVGAGI (reference sequence). This CDR3 is CASGETGGASGYTF. CDR3 sequence (DNA): TGTGCCAGCGGCGAGACAGGGGGCGCTTCTGGCTACACCTTC.

The chain couples TRBV5-8 to TRBJ1-2; D call uncertain. The CDR3 runs 14 residues. V was trimmed by 1 base and J by 4 bases, leaving 11 bases between them. Germline V CDR1 and CDR2: SGHTS, YDEGEE. DNA for the CDR3: TGTGCCAGCAGCTTGTACGGCCGAGGCTATGGCTACACCTTC. This codes for CASSLYGRGYGYTF.

This chain links TRBV11-2 with TRBJ2-3, with D possibly matching TRBD1 (7 bases). Trimming stripped 1 base from V and 0 bases from J, with 11 bases between. CDR3 length: 16 amino acids. Germline V CDR1 and CDR2: SGHAT, FQNNGV. CDR3 in DNA: TGTGCCAGCAGCTTAGGGGAGGACAGGAGCACAGATACGCAGTATTTT. It yields the protein CASSLGEDRSTDTQYF.

This clone has a handful of counts. The chain is built from TRBV28 and TRBJ1-5; tentative D call: TRBD1 (6 bases). Germline V gene data show CDR1 as MDHEN and CDR2 as SYDVKM. The V end lost 3 bases, the J end lost 3 bases, and 12 bases lay between the germline ends. The CDR3 is made up of 15 amino acids. CDR3 amino acids: CASSFPTGANQPQHF. As DNA, the CDR3 is TGTGCCAGCAGTTTCCCGACAGGCGCCAATCAGCCCCAGCATTTT.

In this sample, this clone turned up a few times. The chain couples TRBV6-5 to TRBJ1-1; D remains unclear. Germline CDR1 MNHEY, CDR2 SVGAGI. The CDR3 covers 13 residues. V was clipped by 5 bases and J by 0 bases, with 7 bases between them. The CDR3 loop reads CASSAHMNTEAFF. CDR3 coding DNA: TGTGCCAGCAGTGCTCACATGAACACTGAAGCTTTCTTT.

The CDR3 DNA reads as TGTGCCATCAGTGAAAACAGGGTCAGCGATCAGCCCCAGCATTTT. This translates into CAISENRVSDQPQHF. The genes are TRBV10-3 and TRBJ1-5; tentatively, D is TRBD1 (6 bases). Germline lookup yields CDR1 ENHRY and CDR2 SYGVKD. With 3 bases removed from V and 5 bases from J, the gap between germline ends came to 14 bases. The CDR3 has 15 amino acids.

The chain has TRBV29-1 and TRBJ2-7; 8 nucleotides align to TRBD1. Germline CDR1 is SQVTM and CDR2 is ANQGSEA. V lost 6 bases and J lost 1; bases outside the gene matches: 5. The CDR3 is made up of 13 amino acids. The CDR3 reads CSVGGQASYEQYF. The CDR3 nucleotides read TGCAGCGTCGGGGGACAGGCATCCTACGAGCAGTACTTC.

This clone appeared a few times. V usage is TRBV7-3 and J usage is TRBJ2-2, with TRBD2 matching over 9 bases. V dropped 1 base and J dropped 5; count of bases not matched to a gene: 2. The CDR3 totals 15 residues. Germline V CDR1 and CDR2: SGHTA, FQGTGA. In nucleotides, the CDR3 is TGTGCCAGCAGCTTAAGCAGCGGGGGGACCGGGGAGCTGTTTTTT. It yields the protein CASSLSSGGTGELFF. Looking up the rest from reference TRBV7-3 and TRBJ2-2 gives the full variable domain: GAGVSQTPSNKVTEKGKYVELRCDPISGHTALYWYRQSLGQGPEFLIYFQGTGAADDSGLPNDRFFAVRPEGSVSTLKIQRTERGDSAVYLCASSLSSGGTGELFFGEGSRLTVL.

The chain has TRBV19 and TRBJ2-1; a possible D gene is TRBD1 (5 bases). V dropped 7 bases and J dropped 4 bases, with 14 bases sitting between them. The germline V gene has CDR1 LNHDA and CDR2 SQIVND (reference sequence). CDR3 length: 14 amino acids. The CDR3 spells CASIPDTTYNEQFF. The DNA for the CDR3 is TGTGCCAGTATACCGGACACAACATACAATGAGCAGTTCTTC.